The T cell receptor (beta chain) described here comes from a study of blood T cells in healthy people across ages. Notes on the study in general: A strong correlation between TCR beta diversity and naive T cell percentage was seen.

A note on this clonotype: Its antigen is unknown.

Per the germline V gene, CDR1 is SGHRS and CDR2 is YFSETQ. The CDR3 spans 16 residues. V gave up 4 bases and J gave up 3 bases; unmatched junction bases: 8. Sample-barcoded 5' priming and a J-beta primer mix drove a second PCR of roughly 6 to 12 cycles. One entry per CDR3 protein results from TCRdb running MiXCR on the 5' RACE reads. The data contain 980,000 or so distinct CDR3 sequences, about 44% of them singletons. The J gene is TRBJ2-1, the V gene TRBV5-1; TRBD2 matches 9 bases. The sequenced sample was blood. The TCR was taken from a man aged 30-40 years in good health. CDR3 in amino acids: CASSLSGGYFYNEQFF. In nucleotides, the CDR3 is TGCGCCAGCAGCCTGAGCGGGGGGTATTTCTACAATGAGCAGTTCTTC.